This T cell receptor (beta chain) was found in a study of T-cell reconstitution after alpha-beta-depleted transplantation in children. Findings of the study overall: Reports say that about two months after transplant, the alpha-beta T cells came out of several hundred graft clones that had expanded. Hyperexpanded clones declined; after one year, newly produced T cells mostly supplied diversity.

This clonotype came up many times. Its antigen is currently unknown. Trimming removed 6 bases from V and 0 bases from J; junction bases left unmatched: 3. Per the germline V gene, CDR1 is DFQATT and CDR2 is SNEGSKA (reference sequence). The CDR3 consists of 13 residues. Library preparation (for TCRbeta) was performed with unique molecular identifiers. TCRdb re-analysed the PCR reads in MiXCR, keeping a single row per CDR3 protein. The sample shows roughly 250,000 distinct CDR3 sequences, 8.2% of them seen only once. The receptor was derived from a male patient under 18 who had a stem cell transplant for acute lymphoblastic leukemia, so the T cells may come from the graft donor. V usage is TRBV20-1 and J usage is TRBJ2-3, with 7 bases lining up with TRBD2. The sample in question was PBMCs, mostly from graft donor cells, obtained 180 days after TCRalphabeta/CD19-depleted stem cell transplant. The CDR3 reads CSALRGSTDTQYF. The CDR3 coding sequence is TGCAGTGCCCTGCGGGGGAGCACAGATACGCAGTATTTT.